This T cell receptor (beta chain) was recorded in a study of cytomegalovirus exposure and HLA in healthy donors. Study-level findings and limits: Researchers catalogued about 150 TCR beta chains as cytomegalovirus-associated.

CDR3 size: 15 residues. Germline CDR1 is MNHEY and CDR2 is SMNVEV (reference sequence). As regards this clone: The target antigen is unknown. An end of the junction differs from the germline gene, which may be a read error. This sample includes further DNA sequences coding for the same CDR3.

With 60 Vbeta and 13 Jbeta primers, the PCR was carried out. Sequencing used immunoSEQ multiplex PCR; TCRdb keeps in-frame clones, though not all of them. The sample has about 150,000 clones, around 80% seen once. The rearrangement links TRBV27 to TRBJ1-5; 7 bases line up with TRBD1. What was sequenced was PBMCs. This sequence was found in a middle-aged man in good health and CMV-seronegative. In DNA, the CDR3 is TGTGCCAGCAGTCTATCAGGGGGGGGGAATCAGCCCCAGCATTTT. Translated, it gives CASSLSGGGNQPQHF.